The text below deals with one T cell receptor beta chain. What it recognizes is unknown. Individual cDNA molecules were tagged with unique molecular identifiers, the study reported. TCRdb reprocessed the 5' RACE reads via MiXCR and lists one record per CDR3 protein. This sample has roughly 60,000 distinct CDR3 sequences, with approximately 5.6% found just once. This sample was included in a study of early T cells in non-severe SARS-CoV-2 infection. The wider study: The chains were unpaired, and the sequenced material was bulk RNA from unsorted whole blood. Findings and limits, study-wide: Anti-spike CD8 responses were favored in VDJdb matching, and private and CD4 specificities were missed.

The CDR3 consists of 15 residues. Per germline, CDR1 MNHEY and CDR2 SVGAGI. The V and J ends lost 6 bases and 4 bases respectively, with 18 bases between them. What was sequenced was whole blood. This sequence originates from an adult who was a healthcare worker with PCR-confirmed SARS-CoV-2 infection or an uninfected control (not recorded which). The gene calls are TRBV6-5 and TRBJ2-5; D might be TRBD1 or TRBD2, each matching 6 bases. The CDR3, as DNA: TGTGCCAGCAGCCCCGCTTGGAGGGGGGCAGAGACCCAGTACTTC. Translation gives CASSPAWRGAETQYF.